This TCR beta chain was recovered during a study of T-cell memory formation after mild COVID-19. Per the germline V gene, CDR1 is KGHSH and CDR2 is LQKENI. The CDR3 length is 14 residues. V gave up 6 bases and J gave up 3 bases, with 9 bases separating them. TCRdb reprocessed the 5' RACE reads via MiXCR and lists one record per CDR3 protein. Counted here are a few hundred thousand distinct CDR3 sequences, around a sixth occurring once; the ten biggest clones make up about 22%. The sequenced material came from PBMCs or a T cell subset sorted from them (not recorded which). The source is a man aged 18 to 30 who had mild COVID-19 (a few samples of this study predate the infection). Cell type and time point are not known. The J gene is TRBJ1-6, the V gene TRBV18; no clear D. CDR3 in DNA: TGTGCCAGCTCTCTGGCAGGCTATAATTCACCCCTCCACTTT. Translation gives CASSLAGYNSPLHF. The variable domain in full, completed from reference TRBV18 and TRBJ1-6, reads NAGVMQNPRHLVRRRGQEARLRCSPMKGHSHVYWYRQLPEEGLKFMVYLQKENIIDESGMPKERFSAEFPKEGPSILRIQQVVRGDSAAYFCASSLAGYNSPLHFGNGTRLTVT.